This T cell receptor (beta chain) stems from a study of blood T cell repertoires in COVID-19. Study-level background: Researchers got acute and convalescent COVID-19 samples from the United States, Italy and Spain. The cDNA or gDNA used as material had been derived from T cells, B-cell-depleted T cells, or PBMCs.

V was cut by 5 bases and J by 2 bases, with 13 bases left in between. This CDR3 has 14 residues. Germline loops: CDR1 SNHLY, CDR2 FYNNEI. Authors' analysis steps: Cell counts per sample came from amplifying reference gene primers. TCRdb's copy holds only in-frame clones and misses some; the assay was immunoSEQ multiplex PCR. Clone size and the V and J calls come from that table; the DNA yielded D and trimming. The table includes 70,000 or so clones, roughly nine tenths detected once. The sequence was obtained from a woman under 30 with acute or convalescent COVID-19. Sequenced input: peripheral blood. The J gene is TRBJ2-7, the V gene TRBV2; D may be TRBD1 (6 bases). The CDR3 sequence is CASSTGWGTYEQYF. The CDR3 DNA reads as TGTGCCAGCAGTACAGGGTGGGGAACCTACGAGCAGTACTTC.